These T cell receptor beta chains were read from a single sample in a study of blood T cell repertoires in COVID-19. Measured with immunoSEQ multiplex PCR; TCRdb has only the in-frame clones, and not every one. The sample lists some 200,000 clones, 65% to 90% occurring once. The specimen was peripheral blood. The receptors derive from a woman aged 70-85 years with COVID-19, enrolled during active disease. CDR3s include the opening cysteine and the closing phenylalanine or tryptophan. Size is stated for part of the rows, as once, few or many counts, or as a class when the clone is expanded.

j_gene: TRBJ2-1
v_gene: TRBV19
abundance: -
CDR3aa: CASSTRDRDNEQFF

j_gene: TRBJ1-1
v_gene: TRBV28
abundance: -
CDR3aa: CASKGGTEAFF

j_gene: TRBJ2-7
v_gene: TRBV7-8
abundance: once
CDR3aa: CASSSFGFYEQYF

j_gene: TRBJ2-3
v_gene: TRBV7-8
abundance: -
CDR3aa: CASSRDPLPDTQYF

j_gene: TRBJ2-7
v_gene: TRBV19
abundance: -
CDR3aa: CASSTGQTYEQYF

j_gene: TRBJ2-7
v_gene: TRBV24-1
abundance: -
CDR3aa: CATSDPSTGFEQYF

j_gene: TRBJ1-2
v_gene: TRBV30
abundance: -
CDR3aa: CAWSVLGANYGYTF

j_gene: TRBJ2-3
v_gene: TRBV24-1
abundance: -
CDR3aa: CATSDFGLAGTDTQYF

j_gene: TRBJ1-5
v_gene: TRBV5-1
abundance: -
CDR3aa: CASSPRGVGNQPQHF

j_gene: TRBJ1-2
v_gene: TRBV5-6
abundance: -
CDR3aa: CASSRGWADGEGYTF

j_gene: TRBJ2-3
v_gene: TRBV6-5
abundance: few
CDR3aa: CASSYSVQGTDTQYF

j_gene: TRBJ2-2
v_gene: TRBV4-3
abundance: -
CDR3aa: CASSQDIQGVWASGFTGELFF

j_gene: TRBJ2-7
v_gene: TRBV9
abundance: once
CDR3aa: CASSVTGGTYEQYF

j_gene: TRBJ2-3
v_gene: TRBV9
abundance: -
CDR3aa: CASSPRGQDTDTQYF

j_gene: TRBJ1-3
v_gene: TRBV14
abundance: once
CDR3aa: CASSQVVGRASGNTIYF

j_gene: TRBJ1-6
v_gene: TRBV4-1
abundance: -
CDR3aa: CASSQVLRGYSPLHF

j_gene: TRBJ2-1
v_gene: TRBV7-2
abundance: -
CDR3aa: CASSLAAGVNEQFF

j_gene: TRBJ2-5
v_gene: TRBV21-1
abundance: once
CDR3aa: CASSLRDSKETQYF

j_gene: TRBJ2-3
v_gene: TRBV6-6
abundance: -
CDR3aa: CASTDRGTDTQYF

j_gene: TRBJ1-2
v_gene: TRBV6-5
abundance: once
CDR3aa: CASSRDTSSYGYTF

j_gene: TRBJ1-6
v_gene: TRBV7-2
abundance: -
CDR3aa: CASSTRTGSNSPLHF

j_gene: TRBJ1-2
v_gene: TRBV6-5
abundance: -
CDR3aa: CASSLEGVGYTF

j_gene: TRBJ1-4
v_gene: TRBV29-1
abundance: -
CDR3aa: CSAIGTATNEKLFF

j_gene: TRBJ2-7
v_gene: TRBV4-3
abundance: -
CDR3aa: CASSPYRDTRGSYEQYF

j_gene: TRBJ2-7
v_gene: TRBV11-1
abundance: -
CDR3aa: CASKKMDRDYGEQYF

j_gene: TRBJ1-4
v_gene: TRBV6-1
abundance: -
CDR3aa: CASSDRENEKLFF

j_gene: TRBJ1-1
v_gene: TRBV6-5
abundance: -
CDR3aa: CASSYRQGATEAFF

j_gene: TRBJ1-1
v_gene: TRBV12-3/TRBV12-4
abundance: -
CDR3aa: CASSFHRDTEAFF

j_gene: TRBJ1-1
v_gene: TRBV29-1
abundance: -
CDR3aa: CSVYQGVTEAFF

j_gene: TRBJ1-3
v_gene: TRBV19
abundance: -
CDR3aa: CASSGQGDSGNTIYF

j_gene: TRBJ2-2
v_gene: TRBV7-9
abundance: once
CDR3aa: CASSFPGQEYTGELFF

j_gene: TRBJ2-7
v_gene: TRBV4-2
abundance: -
CDR3aa: CASSFLLGENPYEQYF

j_gene: TRBJ1-1
v_gene: TRBV5-6
abundance: -
CDR3aa: CASSLNPGTGALNTEAFF

j_gene: TRBJ1-1
v_gene: TRBV7-9
abundance: once
CDR3aa: CASSSDDMDNTEAFF

j_gene: TRBJ2-5
v_gene: TRBV19
abundance: -
CDR3aa: CASSIVPGTSGGLETQYF

j_gene: TRBJ1-5
v_gene: TRBV2
abundance: -
CDR3aa: CARGGESRNQPQHF

j_gene: TRBJ1-1
v_gene: TRBV12-3/TRBV12-4
abundance: -
CDR3aa: CASSFGGSTEAFF

j_gene: TRBJ1-5
v_gene: TRBV2
abundance: -
CDR3aa: CATTTVNSNQPQHF

j_gene: TRBJ1-1
v_gene: TRBV19
abundance: -
CDR3aa: CASIRTGDTEAFF

j_gene: TRBJ1-4
v_gene: TRBV19
abundance: -
CDR3aa: CASSLRGEKLFF

j_gene: TRBJ1-1
v_gene: TRBV7-6
abundance: few
CDR3aa: CASSHDRGSPREAFF

j_gene: TRBJ2-7
v_gene: TRBV5-1
abundance: once
CDR3aa: CASSFGLAGFYEQYF

j_gene: TRBJ2-1
v_gene: TRBV7-2
abundance: -
CDR3aa: CASSPAGGYNEQFF

j_gene: TRBJ1-1
v_gene: TRBV7-9
abundance: once
CDR3aa: CASSLAYGGTEAFF

j_gene: TRBJ2-1
v_gene: TRBV27
abundance: -
CDR3aa: CATPEGDDNEQFF

j_gene: TRBJ1-5
v_gene: TRBV9
abundance: -
CDR3aa: CASSAGGYYQPQHF

j_gene: TRBJ2-7
v_gene: TRBV7-8
abundance: -
CDR3aa: CASSLVRQGNLHEQYF

j_gene: TRBJ2-7
v_gene: TRBV6-5
abundance: -
CDR3aa: CASSSGGRYEQYF

j_gene: TRBJ1-2
v_gene: TRBV11-2
abundance: -
CDR3aa: CASSLDIGGVPYGYTF

j_gene: TRBJ1-1
v_gene: TRBV30
abundance: -
CDR3aa: CAWSAQGWAEAFF

j_gene: TRBJ1-3
v_gene: TRBV5-8
abundance: -
CDR3aa: CASSLRGASGNTIYF

j_gene: TRBJ2-1
v_gene: TRBV5-6
abundance: once
CDR3aa: CASSLTSGGRGEQFF